This T cell receptor (beta chain) was captured by sequencing in a study of cytomegalovirus exposure and HLA in healthy donors. Germline V lookup: CDR1 MDHEN, CDR2 SYDVKM. Trimming took 8 bases from V and 3 from J; bases not matched to a gene: 11. There are 16 residues in the CDR3. Amplification used 60 Vbeta primers and 13 Jbeta primers. Measured with immunoSEQ multiplex PCR; TCRdb has only the in-frame clones, and not every one. The sample holds some 150,000 clones; around 79% are singletons and the top ten take 3.5% to 5%. This chain uses TRBV28 with TRBJ1-1; TRBD1 matches at 11 bases. This receptor was obtained from a man aged 35 to 55 in good health and CMV-seronegative. The sequencing sample was made of PBMCs. CDR3 nucleotides: TGTGCCAGCTACCCCGGACAGGGGGCGCAGGACACTGAAGCTTTCTTT. It yields the protein CASYPGQGAQDTEAFF.